This record looks at one T cell receptor beta chain sequence and its context. Repertoires were generated with immunoSEQ multiplex PCR, while TCRdb's copy carries only in-frame clones and drops some. The sample contains under 15,000 clones, 30% of which appear only once. Germline V gene lookup returns CDR1 SGDLS and CDR2 YYNGEE. V was shortened by 0 bases and J by 5 bases, with 11 bases between the two germline ends. This CDR3 contains 14 residues. This record comes from a study of graft-versus-host responses after intestinal transplantation. Study-level points and caveats: GvH clones turned up in recipient marrow; some had shown up first in ileum or blood. Graft-versus-host to host-versus-graft clonal ratios in allografts were high in patients with graft-donor T cell macrochimerism. Early post-transplant HvG declines showed an association with peak circulating GvH clone levels.

Investigators plated roughly 200,000 CFSE-labeled responder cells together with roughly 200,000 irradiated stimulator cells labeled with violet dye. The authors sorted proliferating CFSE-low CD3+CD4+ and CD3+CD8+ responders after the reaction. This specimen was alloreactive CD8+ T cells from a mixed lymphocyte reaction culture, taken before intestinal transplant. Documented subset: CFSE-low proliferating T cells sorted from roughly six-day pre-transplant mixed lymphocyte reaction (GvH or HvG direction). The source of this sequence is a human patient who received an intestinal transplant. The chain has TRBV9 and TRBJ2-5, with D tentatively TRBD2 (6 bases). The CDR3 reads CASSVGRAVETQYF. The CDR3 coding sequence is TGTGCCAGCAGCGTAGGGAGGGCCGTGGAGACCCAGTACTTC.